A single sample gave rise to the 22 T cell receptor beta chains below, sequenced in a study of blood T cell repertoires in COVID-19. Sequencing used immunoSEQ multiplex PCR; TCRdb keeps in-frame clones, though not all of them. The data hold over 400,000 clones, with 70% to 90% observed a single time. Sequenced sample: peripheral blood. These receptors were collected from a woman aged 25 to 45 with active or convalescent COVID-19.

This chain joins TRBV20-1 and TRBJ1-2, with D possibly being TRBD1 (5 bases). The CDR3 has 15 amino acids. Germline V gene lookup returns CDR1 DFQATT and CDR2 SNEGSKA (reference sequence). V lost 3 bases and J lost 0, with 14 bases in between. The CDR3 protein is CSASPVGEANYGYTF. The DNA for the CDR3 is TGCAGTGCTAGTCCGGTAGGGGAAGCTAACTATGGCTACACCTTC.

V is TRBV9 and J is TRBJ1-2, with unresolved D. The CDR3 spans 15 residues. Germline CDR1 reads SGDLS; CDR2 reads YYNGEE. V lost 0 bases and J 5 bases, leaving 14 bases between the germline ends. As DNA, the CDR3 is TGTGCCAGCAGCGTAGCAGGCAGATCGGAATATGGCTACACCTTC. Encoded protein: CASSVAGRSEYGYTF.

The V call is TRBV3-1 (or the pseudogene TRBV3-2), the J call TRBJ1-3; possible D gene TRBD1, 5 bases. The CDR3 totals 17 residues. Trimming removed 4 bases from V and 0 bases from J, with 16 bases in between. Germline lookup yields CDR1 LGHDT and CDR2 YNNKEL (reference sequence). This CDR3 is CASSLSTVTSSGNTIYF. Here the CDR3 DNA reads TGTGCCAGCAGCCTATCGACAGTTACGAGCTCTGGAAACACCATATATTTT.

The chain is built from TRBV19 and TRBJ1-2; D possibly corresponds to TRBD1 (5 bases). Trimming took 0 bases from V and 3 from J, leaving 14 bases between them. The germline CDR1 and CDR2 sequences are LNHDA and SQIVND (reference sequence). The CDR3 has 16 residues. For the CDR3, the DNA is TGTGCCAGTAGTATAGATCTGGTGGGGCTGGACTATGGCTACACCTTC. Translated: CASSIDLVGLDYGYTF.

The CDR3 here is CASSLRVNYGYTF. CDR3 nucleotides: TGTGCCAGCAGTCTTCGTGTAAACTATGGCTACACCTTC. The rearrangement uses TRBV12-3 or TRBV12-4 and TRBJ1-2, with D unresolved. This CDR3 spans 13 amino acids. The V end lost 5 bases, the J end lost 2 bases, and 9 bases lay between the germline ends.

This clone was observed a handful of times. The rearrangement joins TRBV6-4 to TRBJ1-3; D gene ambiguous. Looked up from germline, CDR1 is MRHNA and CDR2 is SNTAGT. This CDR3 is 22 amino acids long. Trimming cost V 2 bases and J 0 bases, with 29 bases left between them. The CDR3 is CASSDPVKGEGAMILSGNTIYF. In DNA form, the CDR3 reads TGTGCCAGCAGTGACCCGGTAAAAGGTGAGGGAGCCATGATTCTCTCTGGAAACACCATATATTTT.

The chain uses TRBV29-1 and TRBJ2-7; 8 nucleotides line up with TRBD1. The CDR3 sequence is 12 residues long. Trimming removed 7 bases from V and 4 bases from J; junction bases left unmatched: 6. CDR1 and CDR2 from the germline V gene are SQVTM and ANQGSEA. CDR3 residues: CSGSGQGYEQYF. The CDR3 DNA sequence: TGCAGCGGGAGCGGACAGGGTTACGAGCAGTACTTC.

In this sample, this clone turned up once. The chain carries TRBV6-1 and TRBJ2-2; 9 bases map to TRBD1. From germline, CDR1 is MNHNS and CDR2 SASEGT. V was pared by 2 bases and J by 5 bases, with 6 bases of the junction left unmatched. The CDR3 spans 16 residues. Here the CDR3 reads CASSEWGQGLTGELFF. CDR3 DNA sequence: TGTGCCAGCAGTGAATGGGGACAGGGATTAACCGGGGAGCTGTTTTTT.

The chain couples TRBV5-6 to TRBJ2-3; D is perhaps TRBD1 (6 bases). Germline-derived CDR1 and CDR2 are SGHDT and YYEEEE. V was cut by 6 bases and J by 3 bases, with 14 bases left in between. The CDR3 covers 14 residues. The CDR3 region is CASNQFQGTDTQYF. CDR3 nucleotide sequence: TGTGCCAGCAACCAGTTCCAGGGGACAGATACGCAGTATTTT.

The chain couples TRBV7-9 to TRBJ2-7; possible D gene TRBD2, 6 bases. The CDR3 runs 14 residues. Trimming pared 1 base from V and 3 bases from J, leaving 10 bases between. From germline, CDR1 is SEHNR and CDR2 FQNEAQ (reference sequence). The CDR3 nucleotides read TGTGCCAGCAGCTTAGGGGGGGAGGTCTACGAGCAGTACTTC. Its translation: CASSLGGEVYEQYF.

The V call is TRBV19, the J call TRBJ2-6, with 7 bases identical to TRBD1. Germline lookup yields CDR1 LNHDA and CDR2 SQIVND (reference sequence). This CDR3 comprises 15 residues. J was trimmed by 0 bases and V by 7 bases; bases with no gene match: 3. CDR3 coding DNA: TGTGCCAGTACCGGACAGGACTCTGGGGCCAACGTCCTGACTTTC. The encoded protein is CASTGQDSGANVLTF. The full variable domain, its missing parts supplied by reference TRBV19 and TRBJ2-6, is DGGITQSPKYLFRKEGQNVTLSCEQNLNHDAMYWYRQDPGQGLRLIYYSQIVNDFQKGDIAEGYSVSREKKESFPLTVTSAQKNPTAFYLCASTGQDSGANVLTFGAGSRLTVL.

J is TRBJ1-2 and V is TRBV5-1; TRBD1 matches at 9 bases. V lost 3 bases and J lost 4; bases outside the gene matches: 4. Looked up from germline, CDR1 is SGHRS and CDR2 is YFSETQ. This CDR3 has 14 amino acids. In nucleotides, the CDR3 is TGCGCCAGCAGCTGGACAGGGGAGACCTATGGCTACACCTTC. This sequence encodes CASSWTGETYGYTF.

This clone showed up just a few times. V usage is TRBV6-5 and J usage is TRBJ1-1; 8 positions agree with TRBD1. The CDR3 extends over 11 amino acids. With V trimmed by 6 bases and J by 9 bases, 3 bases remained unmatched. CDR1 is MNHEY, CDR2 SVGAGI, per germline. The CDR3 loop reads CASRRQGQAFF. CDR3 bases: TGTGCCAGCAGAAGACAGGGGCAAGCTTTCTTT.

V gene TRBV14 combines with J gene TRBJ2-7; 8 positions agree with TRBD1. CDR1 is SGHDN, CDR2 FVKESK, per germline. V lost 3 bases to trimming and J lost 3 bases; unmatched junction nucleotides: 7. The CDR3 contains 15 residues. The CDR3 bases are TGTGCCAGCAGCCAGGGAACAGGGGGGCGCTACGAGCAGTACTTC. Protein sequence: CASSQGTGGRYEQYF.

This clone occurred once. This chain joins TRBV19 and TRBJ1-1; D is undetermined. The CDR3 runs 13 residues. V dropped 5 bases and J dropped 2 bases, with 9 bases sitting between them. The germline gives CDR1 LNHDA, CDR2 SQIVND (reference sequence). In DNA, the CDR3 is TGTGCCAGTAGTCAGTCCTCCAACACTGAAGCTTTCTTT. This gives the protein CASSQSSNTEAFF.

The J gene is TRBJ2-5, the V gene TRBV18; the match to TRBD1 covers 8 bases. Per germline, CDR1 KGHSH and CDR2 LQKENI. V lost 4 bases, J lost 6 bases, and 7 bases stayed unmatched. There are 14 residues in the CDR3. CDR3 in amino acids: CASSQETGAKTQYF. DNA of the CDR3: TGTGCCAGCTCACAAGAGACAGGGGCAAAGACCCAGTACTTC.

This chain joins TRBV2 and TRBJ1-1; TRBD1 is a possible D gene (6 bases). The V gene's germline CDR1 is SNHLY and CDR2 FYNNEI. V was cut by 5 bases and J by 7 bases, with 8 bases left in between. There are 11 residues in the CDR3. CDR3 sequence: CASSWTDEAFF. In DNA, the CDR3 is TGTGCCAGCAGTTGGACAGATGAAGCTTTCTTT.

The rearrangement links TRBV3-1 (or the pseudogene TRBV3-2) to TRBJ2-3; the D is unclear. Germline CDR1 LGHDT, CDR2 YNNKEL (reference sequence). CDR3 length: 17 amino acids. V gave up 0 bases and J gave up 0 bases, with 13 bases separating them. CDR3 DNA: TGTGCCAGCAGCCAAGATCTGGGCCTATATAGCACAGATACGCAGTATTTT. It specifies CASSQDLGLYSTDTQYF.

The rearrangement links TRBV6-9 to TRBJ1-3; 7 positions agree with TRBD1. There are 15 residues in the CDR3. The J segment lost 0 bases and the V segment lost 9 bases, leaving 8 bases of the junction unmatched. CDR1 is MNHGY, CDR2 SVAAGI, per germline. CDR3 loop: CARRDSPTSGNTIYF. CDR3 nucleotide sequence: TGTGCCAGAAGGGACAGCCCGACCTCTGGAAACACCATATATTTT.

V usage is TRBV7-8 and J usage is TRBJ2-2, with 9 bases aligning to TRBD1. Germline CDR1 reads SGHVS; CDR2 reads FQNEAQ. The V segment lost 4 bases and the J segment 0 bases; nucleotides outside the gene matches: 3. This CDR3 has 16 residues. The CDR3 coding sequence is TGTGCCAGCAGCTCCGGGACAGGGCCGAACACCGGGGAGCTGTTTTTT. This gives the protein CASSSGTGPNTGELFF.

The chain employs TRBV29-1 and TRBJ2-1; TRBD2 matches 7 bases. This CDR3 region has 14 residues. The V gene end was trimmed by 2 bases and the J gene end by 2 bases; junction bases not matched to a gene: 3. CDR1 is SQVTM, CDR2 ANQGSEA, per germline. Written as DNA, the CDR3 is TGCAGCGTTGAACCGCGGGAGACCTACAATGAGCAGTTCTTC. It is translated as CSVEPRETYNEQFF.

V gene TRBV29-1 combines with J gene TRBJ1-2; a possible D gene is TRBD1 (6 bases). The CDR3 extends over 15 amino acids. Trimming cost V 4 bases and J 1 base, with 16 bases left between them. Germline V gives CDR1 SQVTM, CDR2 ANQGSEA. The CDR3 DNA sequence: TGCAGCGTTGCAGGAACGAAGGACAGTAACTATGGCTACACCTTC. Amino acid sequence: CSVAGTKDSNYGYTF.